These T cell receptor beta chains were read from a single sample in a study of OX40 agonist ivuxolimab in advanced cancers. Clones were read by immunoSEQ multiplex PCR, and TCRdb kept only the in-frame ones, dropping some. The table includes 90,000 to 95,000 clones, around 87% detected once. The sequenced sample was CD4+ or CD8+ T cells sorted from blood, obtained in a trial of the OX40 agonist ivuxolimab. The receptors were gathered from an adult with an advanced solid tumor such as melanoma, head and neck, liver or kidney cancer. The CDR3 runs from the conserved cysteine through the conserved F or W. Fields, in order: V gene, D gene, clone size, J gene, CDR3 protein, CDR3 DNA. A D gene is named only where the DNA matches it firmly. Clone size is stated in some rows and not others, as once, few, many or a class when expanded.

TRBV19	NA	NA	TRBJ1-2	CATSVWGLGYTF	TGTGCCACCTCAGTGTGGGGGCTCGGCTACACCTTC
TRBV5-1	TRBD2	NA	TRBJ2-7	CASSLTTSGSYEQYF	TGCGCCAGCAGCTTGACGACTAGCGGGAGCTACGAGCAGTACTTC
TRBV11-2	NA	NA	TRBJ2-3	CASSSGLRGTDTQYF	TGTGCCAGCAGCTCCGGACTACGAGGCACAGATACGCAGTATTTT
TRBV2	TRBD1	NA	TRBJ1-1	CASRTGWNTEAFF	TGTGCCAGCAGGACAGGGTGGAACACTGAAGCTTTCTTT
TRBV7-3	TRBD2	NA	TRBJ2-2	CASSLGLAGASGELFF	TGTGCCAGCAGCTTGGGGCTAGCGGGAGCTTCCGGGGAGCTGTTTTTT
TRBV7-2	NA	NA	TRBJ1-2	CASSLGGQGVSYGYTF	TGTGCCAGCAGCTTAGGAGGTCAGGGCGTATCCTATGGCTACACCTTC
TRBV11-3	NA	NA	TRBJ1-4	CASSFGDATNEKLFF	TGTGCCAGCAGCTTTGGGGACGCAACTAATGAAAAACTGTTTTTT
TRBV5-8	NA	NA	TRBJ2-1	CASSPRGASSYNEQFF	TGTGCCAGCAGCCCCCGGGGGGCCTCTTCCTACAATGAGCAGTTCTTC
TRBV10-1	NA	NA	TRBJ2-3	CASQRGGQGTDTQYF	TGCGCCAGCCAGCGAGGAGGGCAGGGCACAGATACGCAGTATTTT
TRBV9	TRBD1	few	TRBJ2-7	CASSQRDRSSYEQYF	TGTGCCAGCAGCCAACGGGACAGGTCTTCCTACGAGCAGTACTTC
TRBV5-1	TRBD2	NA	TRBJ2-4	CASSFLAGVSENIQYF	TGCGCCAGCAGCTTCTTAGCGGGAGTGTCCGAAAACATTCAGTACTTC
TRBV28	NA	NA	TRBJ2-2	CANSLLTNGELFF	TGTGCCAACAGTTTATTAACTAACGGGGAGCTGTTTTTT
TRBV28	NA	NA	TRBJ2-5	CASSPYLQQGFRSGQYF	TGTGCCAGCAGTCCTTATCTCCAACAGGGATTTAGGAGTGGGCAGTACTTC
TRBV25-1	TRBD1	NA	TRBJ2-1	CASTRQGDYNEQFF	TGTGCCAGCACTCGACAGGGGGACTACAATGAGCAGTTCTTC
TRBV4-1	TRBD2	NA	TRBJ2-5	CASSQPLAGKETQYF	TGCGCCAGCAGCCAACCACTAGCGGGAAAAGAGACCCAGTACTTC
TRBV28	TRBD2	NA	TRBJ2-3	CASTGSGRDTQYF	TGTGCCAGCACCGGTAGCGGGAGAGATACGCAGTATTTT
TRBV7-2	NA	NA	TRBJ1-6	CASSLGGGSNNSPLHF	TGTGCCAGCAGCTTAGGTGGCGGGAGTAATAATTCACCCCTCCACTTT
TRBV27	TRBD1	few	TRBJ1-4	CASGPGTGEMRSEKLFF	TGTGCCAGCGGGCCCGGGACAGGGGAAATGAGGAGTGAAAAACTGTTTTTT
TRBV7-2	NA	NA	TRBJ1-2	CASSLAGIYGYTF	TGTGCCAGCAGCTTAGCGGGGATCTATGGCTACACCTTC
TRBV6-6	TRBD1	NA	TRBJ1-1	CASSYSGTANTEAFF	TGTGCCAGCAGTTACTCCGGGACAGCGAACACTGAAGCTTTCTTT
TRBV27	NA	NA	TRBJ2-2	CASSLLGRGTNTGELFF	TGTGCCAGCAGTTTATTAGGCAGGGGCACCAACACCGGGGAGCTGTTTTTT
TRBV10-2	NA	NA	TRBJ2-2	CASVWGENTGELFF	TGCGCCAGCGTGTGGGGGGAGAACACCGGGGAGCTGTTTTTT
TRBV30	TRBD1	NA	TRBJ1-2	CAWRVPGTASNYGYTF	TGTGCCTGGAGAGTCCCCGGGACAGCTTCTAACTATGGCTACACCTTC
TRBV11-2	TRBD2	NA	TRBJ2-3	CASSPGTSGRSTQYF	TGTGCCAGCAGCCCCGGGACTAGCGGGAGATCCACGCAGTATTTT
TRBV9	NA	once	TRBJ2-2	CASSPAGGTGELFF	TGTGCCAGCAGCCCAGCTGGGGGCACCGGGGAGCTGTTTTTT
TRBV29-1	TRBD1	once	TRBJ1-5	CSVVSGQGAQPQHF	TGCAGCGTTGTCTCGGGACAGGGTGCTCAGCCCCAGCATTTT